The 32 T cell receptor beta chains presented below share a single source sample, sequenced in a study of shared clonotypes between healthy human individuals. Sequencing was performed with immunoSEQ multiplex PCR; in TCRdb, only in-frame clones are kept and a portion is missing. The table lists 2.3 million or so clones, approximately 93% of them singletons. Sequenced material: naive CD4+ T cells from PBMCs. This sample's subset: CD45RA+ positively selected. The receptors here all came from a man in his late teens or twenties in good health. Some clones in this sample may be carry-over from other donors' samples.

The genes are TRBV7-3 and TRBJ2-2, with TRBD2 identical over 10 bases. The CDR3 totals 16 residues. The V gene end was trimmed by 1 base and the J gene end by 4 bases; junction bases not matched to a gene: 3. Germline V gives CDR1 SGHTA, CDR2 FQGTGA. The CDR3 coding sequence is TGTGCCAGCAGCTTAAGCCTAGCGGGAGTCACCGGGGAGCTGTTTTTT. This sequence encodes CASSLSLAGVTGELFF.

The J gene is TRBJ2-7, the V gene TRBV19; D gene unclear. This CDR3 has 14 residues. V was pared by 1 base and J by 2 bases, with 9 bases between. The germline gives CDR1 LNHDA, CDR2 SQIVND (reference sequence). CDR3 loop: CASSIVGSPYEQYF. The CDR3 coding sequence is TGTGCCAGTAGTATAGTGGGTAGCCCCTACGAGCAGTACTTC.

In this sample, this clone turned up once. V gene TRBV10-3 combines with J gene TRBJ2-1; 7 bases align to TRBD2. This CDR3 is 14 amino acids long. Trimming cost V 1 base and J 9 bases; bases outside gene matches: 6. CDR1 is ENHRY, CDR2 SYGVKD, per germline. For the CDR3, the DNA is TGTGCCATCAGTGAGTTGAGGGAGGGGACTGAGCAGTTCTTC. Protein: CAISELREGTEQFF.

The genes are TRBV7-9 and TRBJ2-5; TRBD2 aligns across 8 bases. Germline loops: CDR1 SEHNR, CDR2 FQNEAQ (reference sequence). J was trimmed by 5 bases and V by 5 bases; bases with no gene match: 7. This CDR3 spans 14 amino acids. The CDR3 sequence is CASSVGLAGETQYF. CDR3 nucleotide sequence: TGTGCCAGCAGCGTAGGACTAGCCGGGGAGACCCAGTACTTC.

The J gene is TRBJ2-3, the V gene TRBV4-1; D is perhaps TRBD1 (5 bases). Between the trimmed V and J ends, which lost 4 bases and 2 bases, there was a span of 10 bases. Germline V gives CDR1 MGHRA, CDR2 YSYEKL. CDR3 length: 14 residues. The CDR3 nucleotides read TGCGCCAGCAGCCCGGACACCTACACAGATACGCAGTATTTT. Encoded protein: CASSPDTYTDTQYF.

This chain connects TRBV29-1 to TRBJ2-1; TRBD2 matches 9 bases. Germline CDR1 and CDR2: SQVTM and ANQGSEA. V gave up 7 bases and J gave up 2 bases; unmatched junction bases: 6. The CDR3 covers 14 residues. The CDR3 sequence is CSAVAGVAYNEQFF. The DNA of the CDR3 is TGCAGCGCGGTAGCGGGAGTAGCCTACAATGAGCAGTTCTTC.

The genes are TRBV6-5 and TRBJ2-3, with 7 bases fitting TRBD1. V shed 5 bases and J 1 base; nucleotides not matched to a gene: 6. Germline CDR1 is MNHEY and CDR2 is SVGAGI. This CDR3 comprises 15 residues. CDR3 in DNA: TGTGCCAGCAGTCAACAGGGGCGACGCACAGATACGCAGTATTTT. This codes for CASSQQGRRTDTQYF.

The V and J genes are TRBV5-1 and TRBJ2-3; tentatively, D is TRBD2 (5 bases). CDR1 is SGHRS and CDR2 is YFSETQ in the germline V gene. V shed 7 bases and J shed 2 bases, with 17 bases lying between them. The CDR3 runs 15 residues. CDR3 DNA: TGCGCCAGCGCAACCGGGATCGGCTCCACAGATACGCAGTATTTT. Translated, it gives CASATGIGSTDTQYF.

The chain has TRBV2 and TRBJ1-2; no clear D. This CDR3 comprises 12 residues. CDR1 and CDR2 from the germline V gene are SNHLY and FYNNEI. Trimming removed 5 bases at V and 8 bases at J, with 12 bases between. The CDR3: CASSPPLGGYTF. The CDR3 coding sequence is TGTGCCAGCAGTCCTCCCCTAGGGGGCTACACCTTC.

The chain combines TRBV25-1 with TRBJ2-5; D unclear. The length of the CDR3 is 14 residues. V dropped 4 bases and J dropped 2 bases, with 11 bases sitting between them. CDR1 and CDR2 from the germline V gene are MGHDK and SYGVNS. CDR3 DNA: TGTGCCAGCAGTGTCCCCCTCCAACAAGAGACCCAGTACTTC. Protein product: CASSVPLQQETQYF.

The chain couples TRBV10-3 to TRBJ1-5; 8 positions agree with TRBD1. From germline, CDR1 is ENHRY and CDR2 SYGVKD. There are 14 residues in the CDR3. V shed 6 bases, J shed 7 bases, and the junction held 8 bases outside the gene matches. This chain's CDR3 is CAISPGGQGQPQHF. The DNA for the CDR3 is TGTGCCATCAGCCCAGGGGGCCAAGGGCAGCCCCAGCATTTT.

The chain combines TRBV10-2 with TRBJ2-3; D unresolved. This CDR3 is built from 18 residues. Germline V gene data show CDR1 as WSHSY and CDR2 as SAAADI. Between the trimmed V and J ends, which lost 8 bases and 0 bases, there was a span of 24 bases. The CDR3 coding sequence is TGCGCCAGCTCCAGAGACTCACGGGCCCTGGGGAGCACAGATACGCAGTATTTT. This translates into CASSRDSRALGSTDTQYF.

This clone was recorded a few times. The V call is TRBV29-1, the J call TRBJ1-1; D gene ambiguous. V was shortened by 6 bases and J by 0 bases, with 11 bases between the two germline ends. Germline CDR1 SQVTM, CDR2 ANQGSEA. There are 13 residues in the CDR3. The CDR3 sequence: CSVSPRMNTEAFF. The CDR3 DNA reads TGCAGCGTCTCGCCGAGGATGAACACTGAAGCTTTCTTT.

A remark on this clone: This sample includes further DNA sequences coding for the same CDR3. This chain uses TRBV18 with TRBJ2-3, with TRBD2 matching over 7 bases. This CDR3 is built from 15 residues. J lost 0 bases, V lost 2 bases, and 2 bases had no gene match. Germline V lookup: CDR1 KGHSH, CDR2 LQKENI. The CDR3 loop is CASSPLLASTDTQYF. The CDR3 nucleotides read TGTGCCAGCTCACCATTACTAGCGAGCACAGATACGCAGTATTTT.

The chain combines TRBV7-3 with TRBJ2-2; 9 nucleotides match TRBD2. Germline loops: CDR1 SGHTA, CDR2 FQGTGA. Trimming removed 2 bases from V and 6 bases from J; junction bases left unmatched: 7. This CDR3 spans 16 amino acids. CDR3 coding DNA: TGTGCCAGCAGCTTATTTGGCGGGAGGGCCGCCGGGGAGCTGTTTTTT. Protein sequence: CASSLFGGRAAGELFF.

The chain is built from TRBV30 and TRBJ2-7; 9 bases agree with TRBD2. Germline lookup yields CDR1 GTSNPN and CDR2 SVGIG (reference sequence). Trimming cost V 7 bases and J 1 base; bases outside gene matches: 8. CDR3 length: 14 amino acids. The CDR3 protein is CAYKVAGASYEQYF. CDR3 nucleotides: TGTGCCTATAAAGTAGCGGGAGCGTCCTACGAGCAGTACTTC. The whole variable domain, filled in from reference TRBV30 and TRBJ2-7, reads SQTIHQWPATLVQPVGSPLSLECTVEGTSNPNLYWYRQAAGRGLQLLFYSVGIGQISSEVPQNLSASRPQDRQFILSSKKLLLSDSGFYLCAYKVAGASYEQYFGPGTRLTVT.

The V gene is TRBV5-1, the J gene TRBJ1-3; D is unresolved. CDR1 SGHRS and CDR2 YFSETQ come from the germline V gene. This CDR3 has 14 amino acids. V dropped 5 bases and J dropped 1 base, with 10 bases sitting between them. The DNA of the CDR3 is TGCGCCAGCAGTCCGTGGAGTTCTGGAAACACCATATATTTT. It encodes CASSPWSSGNTIYF.

J is TRBJ2-2 and V is TRBV7-3; 7 nucleotides match TRBD2. J gave up 0 bases and V 5 bases, and 6 bases lay outside the gene matches. CDR3 length: 16 residues. Looked up from germline, CDR1 is SGHTA and CDR2 is FQGTGA. The CDR3 protein is CASSPPGLPNTGELFF. The CDR3, as DNA: TGTGCCAGCAGCCCACCGGGACTACCGAACACCGGGGAGCTGTTTTTT.

This chain uses TRBV7-7 with TRBJ2-1, with 9 bases aligning to TRBD1. Germline CDR1 SSHAT, CDR2 FNYEAQ (reference sequence). The length of the CDR3 is 14 residues. After removal of 5 bases from V and 8 bases from J, the junction contained 7 bases not matched to a gene. DNA of the CDR3: TGTGCCAGCAGCCGAGGACAGGGGAGAGATGAGCAGTTCTTC. This gives the protein CASSRGQGRDEQFF.

This CDR3 is CASSKSEVSNEKLFF. The CDR3 DNA is TGTGCCAGCAGCAAAAGCGAAGTCTCTAATGAAAAACTGTTTTTT. V gene TRBV7-9 combines with J gene TRBJ1-4; D is unresolved. Germline CDR1 SEHNR, CDR2 FQNEAQ (reference sequence). The CDR3 consists of 15 residues. The V end was cut by 5 bases, the J end by 3 bases, with 13 bases between.

The J gene is TRBJ2-7, the V gene TRBV28, with 16 nucleotides matching TRBD2. V trimming: 5 bases; J trimming: 3 bases; junction bases outside the gene matches: 10. This CDR3 has 18 residues. Germline assignment: CDR1 MDHEN and CDR2 SYDVKM. The CDR3 spells CASSNTGLAGGSGYEQYF. The CDR3 nucleotides are TGTGCCAGCAGTAACACGGGACTAGCGGGAGGGTCGGGCTACGAGCAGTACTTC.

The V call is TRBV7-6, the J call TRBJ2-2; D is perhaps TRBD1 (5 bases). Trimming took off 2 bases at V and 3 bases at J, with 10 bases between the two ends. The CDR3 covers 15 residues. CDR1 and CDR2 (germline): SGHVS, FNYEAQ. DNA for the CDR3: TGTGCCAGCAGCTTATTAGGCAGGGACACCGGGGAGCTGTTTTTT. Amino acids: CASSLLGRDTGELFF. Drawing the rest from reference TRBV7-6 and TRBJ2-2, the complete variable domain is GAGVSQSPRYKVTKRGQDVALRCDPISGHVSLYWYRQALGQGPEFLTYFNYEAQQDKSGLPNDRFSAERPEGSISTLTIQRTEQRDSAMYRCASSLLGRDTGELFFGEGSRLTVL.

The rearrangement links TRBV11-2 to TRBJ2-7; TRBD2 might be the D (6 bases). Germline-derived CDR1 and CDR2 are SGHAT and FQNNGV. V gave up 5 bases and J gave up 6 bases, with 17 bases separating them. The CDR3 runs 14 residues. The chain's CDR3 is CASSGGAALGEQYF. CDR3 bases: TGTGCCAGCAGCGGAGGGGCAGCCCTCGGCGAGCAGTACTTC.

The rearrangement links TRBV6-1 to TRBJ1-4; D ambiguous. Germline CDR1 reads MNHNS; CDR2 reads SASEGT. Trimming stripped 8 bases from V and 8 bases from J, with 15 bases between. CDR3 length equals 13 residues. CDR3 sequence: CASEETTWEKLFF. The CDR3 nucleotides read TGTGCCAGCGAGGAAACCACTTGGGAAAAACTGTTTTTT.

The V gene is TRBV11-2, the J gene TRBJ2-1, with D hard to call. The germline V gene encodes CDR1 SGHAT and CDR2 FQNNGV. The CDR3 runs to 17 residues. Trimming stripped 0 bases from V and 2 bases from J, with 14 bases between. CDR3 in amino acids: CASSLDRELPTYNEQFF. As DNA, the CDR3 is TGTGCCAGCAGCTTAGATCGAGAACTACCCACCTACAATGAGCAGTTCTTC.

The chain couples TRBV5-1 to TRBJ2-3, with D uncertain. V lost 0 bases and J lost 3, with 11 bases in between. In germline, CDR1 is SGHRS, CDR2 YFSETQ. The CDR3 totals 15 residues. The CDR3 region has the DNA TGCGCCAGCAGCTTGGTAGGTCCCGGAACAGATACGCAGTATTTT. Protein product: CASSLVGPGTDTQYF.

DNA for the CDR3: TGTGCCAGCAGTTTGGGGGACCCTAGGACCTATGGCTACACCTTC. Protein product: CASSLGDPRTYGYTF. The chain has TRBV27 and TRBJ1-2; possible D gene TRBD1, 5 bases. Trimming removed 3 bases from V and 4 bases from J, with 15 bases in between. Germline lookup yields CDR1 MNHEY and CDR2 SMNVEV (reference sequence). This CDR3 region has 15 residues.

The V call is TRBV10-3, the J call TRBJ2-5; unclear D gene. This CDR3 is 13 amino acids long. Between the trimmed V and J ends, which lost 4 bases and 2 bases, there was a span of 8 bases. Germline CDR1 and CDR2: ENHRY and SYGVKD. The CDR3 nucleotides read TGTGCCATCAGTGTTAGCAGTCAAGAGACCCAGTACTTC. As protein: CAISVSSQETQYF.

The V and J genes are TRBV18 and TRBJ2-7, with D possibly matching TRBD1 (5 bases). Trimming shortened V by 8 bases and J by 2 bases, and 16 bases separated the two germline ends. There are 14 residues in the CDR3. Germline V gene sequence: CDR1 KGHSH, CDR2 LQKENI. The CDR3 DNA reads TGTGCCAGCGCGTCAGGCAGGGTCGCCTACGAGCAGTACTTC. This sequence encodes CASASGRVAYEQYF.

This chain connects TRBV4-1 to TRBJ2-7, with a tentative D call TRBD2 (7 bases). V shed 2 bases and J shed 4 bases, with 21 bases lying between them. The CDR3 covers 17 residues. Per the germline V gene, CDR1 is MGHRA and CDR2 is YSYEKL. CDR3: CASSQFVSGAGLYEQYF. As DNA, the CDR3 is TGCGCCAGCAGCCAATTCGTCTCGGGGGCGGGACTATACGAGCAGTACTTC.

The gene calls are TRBV27 and TRBJ2-5; D gene uncertain. The V gene's germline CDR1 is MNHEY and CDR2 SMNVEV (reference sequence). Trimming pared 6 bases from V and 1 base from J, leaving 9 bases between. The CDR3 runs to 13 residues. The CDR3 protein is CASSLYTQETQYF. Here the CDR3 DNA reads TGTGCCAGCAGCCTTTATACCCAAGAGACCCAGTACTTC.

The J gene is TRBJ2-6, the V gene TRBV5-1; TRBD2 agrees at 8 bases. The ends lost 3 bases at V and 3 bases at J; junction bases unmatched: 2. The CDR3 is made up of 15 amino acids. Germline CDR1 is SGHRS and CDR2 is YFSETQ. The CDR3 loop reads CASSSGGVGANVLTF. CDR3 bases: TGCGCCAGCAGCTCGGGAGGGGTTGGGGCCAACGTCCTGACTTTC.